This T cell receptor beta chain was retrieved from a study of blood T cells in healthy people across ages. Study-wide results and caveats: Diversity estimated from one million T cells was considered an underestimate.

There are a few counts of this clonotype. No antigen is known for it. Together with a sample-barcoded 5' primer, a J-beta primer mix was included in a second PCR lasting roughly 6 to 12 cycles. A single record per CDR3 protein comes from TCRdb applying MiXCR to the 5' RACE reads. The top ten hold 2% to 2.5% of the sample, which has about 1.8 million distinct CDR3 sequences, about 50% seen once. Ten milliliters of peripheral blood were drawn from each donor into EDTA-treated tubes. A minimum of 6 micrograms of total RNA was extracted per sample. Sequencing was performed on blood. The TCR was taken from a woman aged 35 to 49 in good health.

DNA of the CDR3: TGTGCCATCAGGGAAGCACTCGGGTCTGGCAATGGCTACACCTTC. Translating it yields CAIREALGSGNGYTF. V usage is TRBV10-3 and J usage is TRBJ1-2; D call uncertain. This CDR3 region has 15 residues. Germline-derived CDR1 and CDR2 are ENHRY and SYGVKD. V was shortened by 6 bases and J by 6 bases, with 20 bases between the two germline ends.